Following are 25 T cell receptor beta chains from one sample sequenced in a study of T cell responses to AZD1222 COVID-19 vaccine (dated by TCRdb to the early 2020s). The time point label corresponds to: baseline before first vaccination. The library was obtained by the immunoSEQ multiplex PCR assay. TCRdb obtained this table from immuneACCESS and retained in-frame rearrangements with V and J assigned. These tables miss some clones; where compared with another copy, unresolved V genes account for less than half of the shortfall, and the remainder is unexplained. Across this sample there are around 170,000 clones, with 90% seen only once. Jointly, the top ten make up approximately 1.4% of the sample. Sequencing was performed on peripheral blood, taken on day 0 of AZD1222 vaccination. Receptor source: an adult in good health.

The CDR3 bases are TGTGCCAGCTCACTGGCCGCCAGGGCCCACGAGCAGTACTTC. It encodes CASSLAARAHEQYF. This chain connects TRBV18 to TRBJ2-7, with D perhaps matching TRBD1 (5 bases). CDR1 and CDR2 (germline): KGHSH, LQKENI. V was shortened by 4 bases and J by 5 bases, with 15 bases between the two germline ends. This CDR3 region has 14 residues.

The chain couples TRBV29-1 to TRBJ2-7; D ambiguous. CDR1 is SQVTM and CDR2 is ANQGSEA in the germline V gene. The CDR3 runs 11 residues. The ends were cut back, 3 bases at V and 2 bases at J, with 5 bases in the middle. The CDR3 DNA reads TGCAGCGTTGAGGGGACCTACGAGCAGTACTTC. Translating gives CSVEGTYEQYF.

The chain employs TRBV10-1 and TRBJ2-6; D is unresolved. CDR3 size: 13 residues. V was cut by 2 bases and J by 4 bases, with 3 bases left in between. In germline, CDR1 is WNHNN, CDR2 SYGVQD (reference sequence). CDR3 coding DNA: TGCGCCAGCAGTGAGAACGGGGCCAACGTCCTGACTTTC. Translating it yields CASSENGANVLTF.

The chain uses TRBV2 and TRBJ1-6, with 7 bases lining up with TRBD1. CDR3 length equals 14 residues. Germline V gene data show CDR1 as SNHLY and CDR2 as FYNNEI. After removal of 5 bases from V and 7 bases from J, the junction contained 5 bases not matched to a gene. Here the CDR3 DNA reads TGTGCCAGCAGTCGACAGGGATTCAATTCACCCCTCCACTTT. Translated, it gives CASSRQGFNSPLHF.

CDR3 sequence reads: CASSLQSGVTDTQYF. CDR3 DNA: TGTGCCAGCAGCTTACAATCGGGGGTCACAGATACGCAGTATTTT. The chain recombines TRBV7-3 with TRBJ2-3; D perhaps matches TRBD2 (6 bases). Germline CDR1 is SGHTA and CDR2 is FQGTGA. Trimming left V 2 bases short and J 2 bases short, with 11 bases between. This CDR3 region has 15 residues.

The rearrangement uses TRBV30 and TRBJ1-5, with 9 bases that match TRBD1. The CDR3 totals 13 residues. Germline CDR1 GTSNPN, CDR2 SVGIG (reference sequence). V was pared by 1 base and J by 7 bases, with 2 bases of the junction left unmatched. CDR3 loop: CAWSGTGVQPQHF. DNA for the CDR3: TGTGCCTGGAGTGGGACAGGGGTGCAGCCCCAGCATTTT.

Note on this clone: At one of its ends the junction is not consistent with the germline gene, which may arise from a read error. V gene TRBV7-7 combines with J gene TRBJ2-5; 11 nucleotides line up with TRBD2. The CDR3 has 17 residues. Germline V gene lookup returns CDR1 SSHAT and CDR2 FNYEAQ (reference sequence). This CDR3 reads CASSSRLSSGGQETQYF. CDR3 nucleotide sequence: TGTGCTAGCAGCTCGCGCCTTTCTAGCGGGGGGCAAGAGACCCAGTACTTC. Filled out from reference TRBV7-7 and TRBJ2-5, the complete variable domain reads GAGVSQSPRYKVTKRGQDVTLRCDPISSHATLYWYQQALGQGPEFLTYFNYEAQPDKSGLPSDRFSAERPEGSISTLTIQRTEQRDSAMYRCASSSRLSSGGQETQYFGPGTRLLVL.

The rearrangement links TRBV4-1 to TRBJ2-3, with 8 nucleotides matching TRBD2. The V and J ends lost 7 bases and 2 bases, in that order; junction bases with no gene match: 5. The CDR3 sequence is 14 residues long. Germline V CDR1 and CDR2: MGHRA, YSYEKL. This CDR3 is CASNTGGNTDTQYF. In nucleotides, the CDR3 is TGCGCCAGCAACACGGGGGGGAACACAGATACGCAGTATTTT.

This clone was detected a few times. The chain uses TRBV30 and TRBJ1-1; no clear D. Germline V gene data show CDR1 as GTSNPN and CDR2 as SVGIG (reference sequence). The V gene lost 2 bases and the J gene lost 5 bases, with 15 bases spanning the gap. The CDR3 runs to 14 residues. As DNA, the CDR3 is TGTGCCTGGAGTTTAAGTGGAGGGAGGACTGAAGCTTTCTTT. Its translation is CAWSLSGGRTEAFF.

This chain joins TRBV6-5 and TRBJ2-3; D is ambiguous. CDR3 length equals 13 residues. Looked up from germline, CDR1 is MNHEY and CDR2 is SVGAGI. V was pared by 6 bases and J by 3 bases, with 10 bases between. The DNA of the CDR3 is TGTGCCAGCAGCCTAGACTCAACAGATACGCAGTATTTT. This sequence encodes CASSLDSTDTQYF.

The V and J genes are TRBV6-1 and TRBJ2-3; 10 bases fit TRBD2. J gave up 2 bases and V 4 bases, and 15 bases lay outside the gene matches. Germline values: CDR1 MNHNS, CDR2 SASEGT. This CDR3 is 19 amino acids long. The CDR3 here is CASSVEGLAGAYLTDTQYF. The DNA of the CDR3 is TGTGCCAGCAGTGTTGAAGGGCTAGCGGGGGCCTACCTCACAGATACGCAGTATTTT.

V and J are TRBV1 and TRBJ2-5; the listed D gene, TRBD2, was not tested against the DNA. TRBV1 is a listed pseudogene. This CDR3 spans 16 amino acids. The CDR3 region is CTSSQVRHRDYETQYF. CDR3 in DNA: TGCACCAGCAGCCAAGTTCGGCACCGGGACTATGAGACCCAGTACTTC.

The rearrangement uses TRBV6-6 and TRBJ1-4; D remains unclear. Trimming removed 8 bases from V and 2 bases from J, with 6 bases in between. This CDR3 has 12 amino acids. Germline CDR1 MNHNY, CDR2 SVGAGI (reference sequence). Here the CDR3 reads CASRTTNEKLFF. The DNA of the CDR3 is TGTGCCAGCCGGACTACTAATGAAAAACTGTTTTTT.

The chain joins TRBV9 to TRBJ1-3; TRBD1 is a possible D gene (6 bases). This CDR3 comprises 15 residues. V lost 4 bases to trimming and J lost 0 bases, with 11 bases between them. Germline-derived CDR1 and CDR2 are SGDLS and YYNGEE. The DNA for the CDR3 is TGTGCCAGCAGCTTCGGACAGCTCTCTGGAAACACCATATATTTT. Its protein is CASSFGQLSGNTIYF. Full variable domain (outside the CDR3, taken from reference TRBV9 and TRBJ1-3): DSGVTQTPKHLITATGQRVTLRCSPRSGDLSVYWYQQSLDQGLQFLIQYYNGEERAKGNILERFSAQQFPDLHSELNLSSLELGDSALYFCASSFGQLSGNTIYFGEGSWLTVV.

This chain connects TRBV9 to TRBJ2-7; D may be TRBD2 (5 bases). Germline assignment: CDR1 SGDLS and CDR2 YYNGEE. This CDR3 spans 14 amino acids. Trimming removed 3 bases from V and 3 bases from J, with 13 bases in between. CDR3 bases: TGTGCCAGCAGCGGAGGAGGTGTCGGCTACGAGCAGTACTTC. It is translated as CASSGGGVGYEQYF.

In nucleotides, the CDR3 is TGTGCCAGTAGTCAGGATCCAGCCTTTTCTGTGACCCAGTACTTC. This sequence encodes CASSQDPAFSVTQYF. The rearrangement joins TRBV19 to TRBJ2-5; D uncertain. CDR1 LNHDA and CDR2 SQIVND come from the germline V gene (reference sequence). The CDR3 runs to 15 residues. With 5 bases removed from V and 7 bases from J, the gap between germline ends came to 20 bases.

The chain carries TRBV7-9 and TRBJ1-5; no reliable D call. Trimming took 4 bases from V and 7 from J, leaving 11 bases between them. The CDR3 runs to 13 residues. CDR1 is SEHNR and CDR2 is FQNEAQ in the germline V gene (reference sequence). The CDR3 nucleotides read TGTGCCAGCAGCTGGGAGCTCGAGCAGCCCCAGCATTTT. Translation gives CASSWELEQPQHF. Variable domain in full (rest from reference TRBV7-9 and TRBJ1-5): DTGVSQNPRHKITKRGQNVTFRCDPISEHNRLYWYRQTLGQGPEFLTYFQNEAQLEKSRLLSDRFSAERPKGSFSTLEIQRTEQGDSAMYLCASSWELEQPQHFGDGTRLSIL.

The table lists this clone with a count of one. V usage is TRBV18 and J usage is TRBJ1-2; unclear D gene. Germline V gene sequence: CDR1 KGHSH, CDR2 LQKENI. The CDR3 covers 13 residues. V was shortened by 3 bases and J by 6 bases, with 11 bases between the two germline ends. The CDR3 DNA sequence: TGTGCCAGCTCACCCACGTCCGGGGATGGCTACACCTTC. Translated: CASSPTSGDGYTF.

This clone was detected once. The gene calls are TRBV28 and TRBJ1-4; 11 nucleotides align to TRBD1. The germline V gene encodes CDR1 MDHEN and CDR2 SYDVKM. The junction had 2 bases not matched to a gene; V was cut back by 5 bases and J by 3 bases. This CDR3 spans 15 amino acids. The CDR3 DNA reads TGTGCCAGCAGTGGACAGGGGGCGTCTAATGAAAAACTGTTTTTT. Protein product: CASSGQGASNEKLFF.

This sequence joins TRBV7-8 and TRBJ2-4; D possibly corresponds to TRBD2 (5 bases). The CDR3 extends over 14 amino acids. Trimming shortened V by 3 bases and J by 5 bases, and 11 bases separated the two germline ends. The germline V gene has CDR1 SGHVS and CDR2 FQNEAQ. CDR3 region: CASSLDLVENIQYF. The CDR3 DNA is TGTGCCAGCAGCTTGGACTTGGTGGAAAACATTCAGTACTTC.

V gene TRBV7-2 combines with J gene TRBJ1-1, with 8 nucleotides matching TRBD1. The germline gives CDR1 SGHTA, CDR2 FQGNSA. This CDR3 comprises 12 residues. V lost 5 bases, J lost 11 bases, and 7 bases stayed unmatched. This chain's CDR3 is CASSPLDRAAFF. The CDR3 DNA reads as TGTGCCAGCAGCCCCTTGGACAGGGCCGCTTTCTTT.

The CDR3 loop reads CASIFTGGTEAFF. Written as DNA, the CDR3 is TGTGCCAGCATTTTCACAGGGGGCACTGAAGCTTTCTTT. The V gene is TRBV6-5, the J gene TRBJ1-1, with TRBD1 identical over 8 bases. The germline CDR1 and CDR2 sequences are MNHEY and SVGAGI. Trimming at V came to 7 bases and at J to 4 bases, leaving 5 bases not matched to a gene. This CDR3 has 13 amino acids.

The chain joins TRBV9 to TRBJ1-2; D is ambiguous. The CDR3 has 13 amino acids. CDR1 and CDR2 (germline): SGDLS, YYNGEE. The V end lost 3 bases, the J end lost 4 bases, and 10 bases lay between the germline ends. The CDR3 DNA follows: TGTGCCAGCAGCGCCCAGGTCGCCTATGGCTACACCTTC. Translation: CASSAQVAYGYTF.

The CDR3 bases are TGCAGCGTCGCTCAGGGGTCCCCCTACGAGCAGTACTTC. Encoded protein: CSVAQGSPYEQYF. J is TRBJ2-7 and V is TRBV29-1, with a tentative D call TRBD1 (6 bases). CDR1 and CDR2 (germline): SQVTM, ANQGSEA. The CDR3 is 13 amino acids. Trimming took off 6 bases at V and 2 bases at J, with 14 bases between the two ends.

V is TRBV30 and J is TRBJ1-2; TRBD1 is a possible D gene (6 bases). The V end lost 5 bases, the J end lost 7 bases, and 11 bases lay between the germline ends. The CDR3 contains 11 residues. CDR1 and CDR2 (germline): GTSNPN, SVGIG (reference sequence). CDR3 residues: CAWSGVGGYTF. In DNA, the CDR3 is TGTGCCTGGTCAGGGGTAGGTGGCTACACCTTC.